A single sample is the source of the 5 T cell receptor beta chains below, sequenced in a study of spatial heterogeneity in lung cancer. Their antigen targets remain unknown. General study findings and limits: Intratumoral expanded alpha and beta TCR counts were found to track tumor mutation counts.

Time point reported: sample taken at primary tumor resection. TCRdb re-called the 5' RACE reads through MiXCR, storing one row per CDR3 protein. The sample includes 17,000 or so distinct CDR3 sequences, 5% to 7.5% of them seen just once. The sample was lung tumor tissue, taken at surgery. The receptors here all came from a male donor with early-stage non-small cell lung cancer.

At least ten counts were recorded for this clonotype. With the library built for alpha chains, this beta chain is off target and its frequency is not meaningful. This rearrangement joins TRBV6-2 or TRBV6-3 to TRBJ1-6, with D unclear. V lost 7 bases and J lost 8, with 15 bases in between. The CDR3 is 14 amino acids. Germline loops: CDR1 MNHEY, CDR2 SVGEGT. The CDR3 region has the DNA TGTGCCAGCACCGACGTTACGGGATATTCACCCCTCCACTTT. Protein sequence: CASTDVTGYSPLHF.

In this sample, this clonotype turned up a few times. Since it is a stray read in a library aimed at alpha chains, this beta chain has a size that is not meaningful. The J gene is TRBJ1-6, the V gene TRBV7-2, with D uncertain. V dropped 2 bases and J dropped 6 bases, with 8 bases sitting between them. Germline loops: CDR1 SGHTA, CDR2 FQGNSA. This CDR3 contains 14 residues. CDR3 amino acids: CASSLKGINSPLHF. The CDR3 DNA reads as TGTGCCAGCAGCTTAAAAGGCATTAATTCACCCCTCCACTTT.

In its sample, this clonotype was seen many times. Little can be read into the size of this beta chain, an off-target read in a library designed for alpha chains. The rearrangement links TRBV20-1 to TRBJ1-1; no firm D call. The CDR3 is made up of 15 amino acids. Germline CDR1 reads DFQATT; CDR2 reads SNEGSKA (reference sequence). Trimming shortened V by 4 bases and J by 0 bases, and 15 bases separated the two germline ends. CDR3 protein: CSAKPLGFMNTEAFF. The CDR3 nucleotides are TGCAGTGCTAAGCCCCTGGGGTTCATGAACACTGAAGCTTTCTTT.

This clonotype was recorded many times. Since the library was made to target alpha chains, this beta chain is a stray read and its abundance is not meaningful. The chain links TRBV4-2 to TRBJ2-1, with D hard to call. Trimming left V 5 bases short and J 2 bases short, with 10 bases between. The CDR3 runs to 14 residues. In germline, CDR1 is LGHNA, CDR2 YNFKEQ. CDR3 region: CASSTLGTYNEQFF. CDR3 sequence (DNA): TGTGCCAGCAGCACTTTAGGAACCTACAATGAGCAGTTCTTC.

A note on this clonotype: A junction end diverges from the germline sequence, so it may reflect a read error. This beta chain is off target for a library built for alpha chains, so its abundance means little. The J gene is TRBJ2-7, the V gene TRBV29-1; a weak D match, TRBD2 (6 bases). Per germline, CDR1 SQVTM and CDR2 ANQGSEA. The CDR3 loop spans 14 amino acids. The CDR3 DNA follows: TGCGTTGAAGATCCCGGGGGAGGCTCCCACGAGCAGTACTTC. Protein: CVEDPGGGSHEQYF.